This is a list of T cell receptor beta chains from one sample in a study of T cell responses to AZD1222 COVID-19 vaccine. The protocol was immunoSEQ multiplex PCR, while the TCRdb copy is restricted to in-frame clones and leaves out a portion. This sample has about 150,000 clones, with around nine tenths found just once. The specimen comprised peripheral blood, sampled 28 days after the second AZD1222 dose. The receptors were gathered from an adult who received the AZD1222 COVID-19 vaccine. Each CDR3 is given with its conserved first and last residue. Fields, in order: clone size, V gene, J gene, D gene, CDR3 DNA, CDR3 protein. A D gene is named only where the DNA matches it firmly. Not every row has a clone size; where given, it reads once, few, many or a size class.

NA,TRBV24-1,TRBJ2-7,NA,TGTGCCACCTCAAAAGCCGGGACGATCTCCTACGAGCAGTACTTC,CATSKAGTISYEQYF
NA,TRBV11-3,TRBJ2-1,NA,TGTGCCAGCAGCTCAGGGCCTAATAATGAGCAGTTCTTC,CASSSGPNNEQFF
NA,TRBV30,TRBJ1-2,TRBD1,TGTGCCTGGAGTAACCCGGGACAGGGAAACTATGGCTACACCTTC,CAWSNPGQGNYGYTF
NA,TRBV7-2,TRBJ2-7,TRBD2,TGTGCCAGCATCCCCGAGGGGCGGGAGTCATCCTACGAGCAGTACTTC,CASIPEGRESSYEQYF
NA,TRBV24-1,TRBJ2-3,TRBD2,TGTGCCACCAGACCGGGGGGGCTAGTGACAGATACGCAGTATTTT,CATRPGGLVTDTQYF
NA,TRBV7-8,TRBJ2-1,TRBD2,TGTGCCAGCAGCCCGGGACTAGCGGGAGGTCCCTCCAGCTCCTACAATGAGCAGTTCTTC,CASSPGLAGGPSSSYNEQFF
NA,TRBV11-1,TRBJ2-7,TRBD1,TGTGCCAGCAGACGGACAGGGGGTCTATCCTACGAGCAGTACTTC,CASRRTGGLSYEQYF
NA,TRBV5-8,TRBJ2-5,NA,TGTGCCAGCAGCTTTGCGGTGGCGGGGGAGACCCAGTACTTC,CASSFAVAGETQYF
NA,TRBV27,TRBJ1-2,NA,TGTGCCAGCAGTTTGGGGGTGGGTAATGGCTACACCTTC,CASSLGVGNGYTF
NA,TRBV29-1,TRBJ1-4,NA,TGCAGCGCGGAGAGAGGGCAACTGTTTTTT,CSAERGQLFF
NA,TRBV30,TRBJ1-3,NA,TGTGCCTGGAGTGTATTAGGCCAGTTCGACACCATATATTTT,CAWSVLGQFDTIYF
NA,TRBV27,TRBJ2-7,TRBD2,TGTGCCAGCAGCCTACTAGCGGGCCGCCTTGGGCCCTACGAGCAGTACTTC,CASSLLAGRLGPYEQYF
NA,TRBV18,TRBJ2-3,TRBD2,TGTGCCAGCTCACCCGGGACAATCATCACTAGCGGGAGTAGGGATACGCAGTATTTT,CASSPGTIITSGSRDTQYF
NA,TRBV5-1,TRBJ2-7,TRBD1,TGCGCCAGCAGCGCGAAAGGACAGGGGACCGAGCAGTACTTC,CASSAKGQGTEQYF
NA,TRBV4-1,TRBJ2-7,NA,TGCGCCAGCAGCCCCTCAGGGTTTGCCTACGAGCAGTACTTC,CASSPSGFAYEQYF
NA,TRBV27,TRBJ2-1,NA,TGTGCCAGCAGTTTACTACGCTCCCTTGGTGATGAGCAGTTCTTC,CASSLLRSLGDEQFF
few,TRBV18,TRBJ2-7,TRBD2,TGTGCCAGCTCACCACGGACTAGCGGGACCTCCTACGAGCAGTACTTC,CASSPRTSGTSYEQYF
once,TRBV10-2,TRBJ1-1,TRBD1,TGCGCCAGCAGTGAGTCAAAGGGGGCGAAGGCCACTGAAGCTTTCTTT,CASSESKGAKATEAFF
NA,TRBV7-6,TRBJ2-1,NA,TGTGCCAGCAGCTTCCTCCCGGAGGATGAGCAGTTCTTC,CASSFLPEDEQFF
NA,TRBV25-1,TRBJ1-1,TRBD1,TGTGCCAGCAGTGTATCACAGGGGGCGGAGAACACTGAAGCTTTCTTT,CASSVSQGAENTEAFF
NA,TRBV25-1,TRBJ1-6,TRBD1,TGTGCCAGCAGTGATCCCCAGGGGGTGGGTTCACCCCTCCACTTT,CASSDPQGVGSPLHF
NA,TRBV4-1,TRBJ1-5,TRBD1,TGCGCCAGCAGCCAAGATCGCAGGACAGGGGGCGGTTGGGTGGCCCAGCATTTT,CASSQDRRTGGGWVAQHF
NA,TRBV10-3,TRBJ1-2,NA,TGTGCCATCAGTGAGTCGATTAGAGGGCTAAGTGGCTACACCTTC,CAISESIRGLSGYTF
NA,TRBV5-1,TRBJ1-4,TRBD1,TGCGCCAGCAGCTCCTTAGGGACAGGGAATGAAAAACTGTTTTTT,CASSSLGTGNEKLFF
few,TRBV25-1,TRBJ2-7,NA,TGTGCCAGCAGTGAAGGGGACGAGCAGTACTTC,CASSEGDEQYF
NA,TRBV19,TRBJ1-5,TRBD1,TGTGCCAGTAGTGGACAGGGTAGCAATCAGCCCCAGCATTTT,CASSGQGSNQPQHF
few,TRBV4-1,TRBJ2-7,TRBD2,TGCGCCAGCAGCCAAGATACTAGCGGGAGCTACGAGCAGTACTTC,CASSQDTSGSYEQYF
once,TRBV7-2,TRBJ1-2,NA,TGTGCCAGCAGCCCTAAGAGAAGGGGAGCCCTTGAGGGAGGCTACACCTTC,CASSPKRRGALEGGYTF
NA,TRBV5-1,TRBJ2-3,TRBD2,TGCGCCAGCAGCCCGGAGACTAGCGGGAGCACAGATACGCAGTATTTT,CASSPETSGSTDTQYF
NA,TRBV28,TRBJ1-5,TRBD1,TGTGCCAGCAGTTCACGGACAGGGCATCATCAGCCCCAGCATTTT,CASSSRTGHHQPQHF
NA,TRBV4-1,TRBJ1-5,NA,TGCGCCAGCAGTCGTCTCGGTTATAGCAATCAGCCCCAGCATTTT,CASSRLGYSNQPQHF
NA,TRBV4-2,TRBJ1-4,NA,TGTGCCAGCAGCCCAGATCATGAAAAACTGTTTTTT,CASSPDHEKLFF
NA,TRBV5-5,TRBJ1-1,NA,TGTGCCAGCAGCTTTTTGGGGGCCCTAGACACTGAAGCTTTCTTT,CASSFLGALDTEAFF
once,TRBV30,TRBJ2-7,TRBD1,TGTGCCTGGGGATCCGGGACAGGGGGTTCCGAGCAGTACTTC,CAWGSGTGGSEQYF
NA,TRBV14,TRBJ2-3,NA,TGTGCCAGCAGCCAAGTTGGGGGGTCCCACACAGATACGCAGTATTTT,CASSQVGGSHTDTQYF
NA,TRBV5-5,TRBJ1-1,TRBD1,TGTGCCAGCAGCTTCACCGGGACAGGGTCTTTCTTT,CASSFTGTGSFF
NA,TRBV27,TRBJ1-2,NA,TGTGCCAGCAGATCCTCGGGGATCGGCGGCTACACCTTC,CASRSSGIGGYTF
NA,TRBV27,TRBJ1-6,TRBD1,TGTGCCAGCAGCTTTATGAGGACAGGATATAATTCACCCCTCCACTTT,CASSFMRTGYNSPLHF
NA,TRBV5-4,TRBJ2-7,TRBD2,TGTGCCAGCAGCTCAGGACTAGCGGCAACCTACGAGCAGTACTTC,CASSSGLAATYEQYF
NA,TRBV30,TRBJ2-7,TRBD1,TGTGCCGGGACTTTCCGGGACAGGGCGCACTACGAGCAGTACTTC,CAGTFRDRAHYEQYF
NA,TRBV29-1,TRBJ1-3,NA,TGCAGCGCCAGGACAGTGCGAGGAAACACCATATATTTT,CSARTVRGNTIYF
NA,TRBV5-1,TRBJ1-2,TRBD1,TGCGCCAGCACCTTATCGGTGGGACAGGTCGGCTATGGCTACACCTTC,CASTLSVGQVGYGYTF
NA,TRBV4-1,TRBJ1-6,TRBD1,TGCGCCAGCAGCCAAGAGGACAGGGGGTTGAATTCACCCCTCCACTTT,CASSQEDRGLNSPLHF
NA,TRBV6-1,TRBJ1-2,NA,TGTGCCAGCAGTGAAGAAGTGGTGGTTCAAGGCGATGGCTACACCTTC,CASSEEVVVQGDGYTF
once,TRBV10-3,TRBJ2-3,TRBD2,TGTGCCATCAGTGAGGCCGGGGGACTAGCGGGAGGGGATACGCAGTATTTT,CAISEAGGLAGGDTQYF
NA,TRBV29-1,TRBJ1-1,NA,TGCAGCGTTGAACGGGACGTCGACACTGAAGCTTTCTTT,CSVERDVDTEAFF
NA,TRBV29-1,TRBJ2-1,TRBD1,TGCAGCGTTGTTGCAGGGGGCGCAGGCTACAATGAGCAGTTCTTC,CSVVAGGAGYNEQFF
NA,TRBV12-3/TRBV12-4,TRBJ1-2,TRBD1,TGTGCCAGCAGTTTGCGGACAGGAGGCGGCTACACCTTC,CASSLRTGGGYTF